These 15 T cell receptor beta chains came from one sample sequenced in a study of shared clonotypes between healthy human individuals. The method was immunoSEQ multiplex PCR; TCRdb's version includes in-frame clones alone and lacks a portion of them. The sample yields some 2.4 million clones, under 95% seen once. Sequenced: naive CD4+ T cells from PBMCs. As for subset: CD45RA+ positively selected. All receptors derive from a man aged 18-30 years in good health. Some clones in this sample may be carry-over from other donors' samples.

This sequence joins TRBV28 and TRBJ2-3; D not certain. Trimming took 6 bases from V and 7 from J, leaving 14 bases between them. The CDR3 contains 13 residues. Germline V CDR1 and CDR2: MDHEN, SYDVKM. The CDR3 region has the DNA TGTGCCAGCAGGGGAAGAACGGTGAATACGCAGTATTTT. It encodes CASRGRTVNTQYF.

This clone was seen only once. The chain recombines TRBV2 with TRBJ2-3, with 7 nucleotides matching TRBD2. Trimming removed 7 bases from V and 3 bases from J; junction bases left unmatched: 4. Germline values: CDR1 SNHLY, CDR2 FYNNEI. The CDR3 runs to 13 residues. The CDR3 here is CASKRDWTDTQYF. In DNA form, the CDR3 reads TGTGCCAGCAAGCGGGATTGGACAGATACGCAGTATTTT.

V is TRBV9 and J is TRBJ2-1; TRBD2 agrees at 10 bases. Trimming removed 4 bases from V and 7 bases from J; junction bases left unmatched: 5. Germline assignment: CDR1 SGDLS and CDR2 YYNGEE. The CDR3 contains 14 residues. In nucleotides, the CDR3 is TGTGCCAGCAGCTCTAGCGGGAGAAGGAATGAGCAGTTCTTC. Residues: CASSSSGRRNEQFF. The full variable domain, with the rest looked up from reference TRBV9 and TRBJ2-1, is DSGVTQTPKHLITATGQRVTLRCSPRSGDLSVYWYQQSLDQGLQFLIQYYNGEERAKGNILERFSAQQFPDLHSELNLSSLELGDSALYFCASSSSGRRNEQFFGPGTRLTVL.

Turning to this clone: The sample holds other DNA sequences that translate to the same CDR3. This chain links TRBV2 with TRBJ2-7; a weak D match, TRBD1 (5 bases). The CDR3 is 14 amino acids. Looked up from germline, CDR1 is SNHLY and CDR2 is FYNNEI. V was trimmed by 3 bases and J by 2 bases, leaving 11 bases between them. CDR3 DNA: TGTGCCAGCAGTGAGGGGCCAGCCCCCTACGAGCAGTACTTC. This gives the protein CASSEGPAPYEQYF.

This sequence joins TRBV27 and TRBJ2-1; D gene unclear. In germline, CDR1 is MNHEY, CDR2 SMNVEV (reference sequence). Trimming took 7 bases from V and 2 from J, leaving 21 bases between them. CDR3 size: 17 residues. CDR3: CASNLSGWGSPYNEQFF. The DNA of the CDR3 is TGTGCCAGCAATCTAAGTGGGTGGGGTAGTCCCTACAATGAGCAGTTCTTC.

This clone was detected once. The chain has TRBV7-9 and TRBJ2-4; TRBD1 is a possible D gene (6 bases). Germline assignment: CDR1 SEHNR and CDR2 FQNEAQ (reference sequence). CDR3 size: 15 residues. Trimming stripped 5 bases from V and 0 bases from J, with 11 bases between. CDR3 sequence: CASSTDRLAKNIQYF. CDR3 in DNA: TGTGCCAGCAGCACAGACAGGTTAGCCAAAAACATTCAGTACTTC.

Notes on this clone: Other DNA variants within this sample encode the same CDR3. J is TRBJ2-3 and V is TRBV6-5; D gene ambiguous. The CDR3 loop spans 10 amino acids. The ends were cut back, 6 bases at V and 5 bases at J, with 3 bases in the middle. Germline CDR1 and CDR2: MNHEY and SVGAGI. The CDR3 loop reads CASRRDTQYF. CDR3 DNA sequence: TGTGCCAGCAGACGAGATACGCAGTATTTT.

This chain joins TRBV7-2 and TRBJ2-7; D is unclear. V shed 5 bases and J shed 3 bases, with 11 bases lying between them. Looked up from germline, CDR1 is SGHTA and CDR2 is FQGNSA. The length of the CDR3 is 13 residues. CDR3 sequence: CASSPDIGYEQYF. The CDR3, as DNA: TGTGCCAGCAGCCCTGACATAGGCTACGAGCAGTACTTC.

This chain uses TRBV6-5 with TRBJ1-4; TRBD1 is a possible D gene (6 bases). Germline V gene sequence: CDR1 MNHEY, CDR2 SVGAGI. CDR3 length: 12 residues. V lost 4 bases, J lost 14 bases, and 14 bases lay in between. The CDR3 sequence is CASSSLQGGLFF. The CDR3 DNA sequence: TGTGCCAGCAGTTCCTTACAGGGAGGGCTGTTTTTT.

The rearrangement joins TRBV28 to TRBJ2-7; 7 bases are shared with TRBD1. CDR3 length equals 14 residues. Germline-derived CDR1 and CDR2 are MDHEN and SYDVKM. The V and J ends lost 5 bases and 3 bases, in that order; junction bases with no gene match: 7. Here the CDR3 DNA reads TGTGCCAGCAGTCCCGCCGGGACAGACTACGAGCAGTACTTC. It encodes CASSPAGTDYEQYF. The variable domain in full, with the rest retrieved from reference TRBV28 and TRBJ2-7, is DVKVTQSSRYLVKRTGEKVFLECVQDMDHENMFWYRQDPGLGLRLIYFSYDVKMKEKGDIPEGYSVSREKKERFSLILESASTNQTSMYLCASSPAGTDYEQYFGPGTRLTVT.

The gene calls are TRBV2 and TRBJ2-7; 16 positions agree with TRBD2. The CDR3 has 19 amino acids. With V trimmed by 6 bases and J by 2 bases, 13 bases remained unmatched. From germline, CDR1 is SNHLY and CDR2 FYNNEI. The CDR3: CASRDTGTSGRGDPYEQYF. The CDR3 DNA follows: TGTGCCAGCAGGGATACCGGGACTAGCGGGAGGGGAGACCCCTACGAGCAGTACTTC.

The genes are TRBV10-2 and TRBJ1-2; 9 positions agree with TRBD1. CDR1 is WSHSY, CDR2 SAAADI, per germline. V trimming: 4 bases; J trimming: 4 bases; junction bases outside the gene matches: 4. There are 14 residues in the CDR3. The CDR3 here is CASSVGDRAYGYTF. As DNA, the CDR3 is TGCGCCAGCAGTGTAGGGGACAGGGCCTATGGCTACACCTTC.

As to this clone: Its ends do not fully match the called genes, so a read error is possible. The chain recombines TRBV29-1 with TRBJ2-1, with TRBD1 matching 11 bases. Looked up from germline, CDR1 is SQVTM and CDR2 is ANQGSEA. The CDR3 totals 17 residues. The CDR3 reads CSVTGQGAFPSYDEQFF. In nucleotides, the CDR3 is TGCAGCGTAACCGGACAGGGGGCTTTCCCCTCCTACGATGAGCAGTTCTTC.

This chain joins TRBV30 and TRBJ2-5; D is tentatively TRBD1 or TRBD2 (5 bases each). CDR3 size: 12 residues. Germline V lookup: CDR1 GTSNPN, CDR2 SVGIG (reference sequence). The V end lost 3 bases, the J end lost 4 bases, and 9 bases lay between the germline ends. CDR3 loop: CAWRRGTETQYF. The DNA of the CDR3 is TGTGCCTGGAGGAGGGGTACAGAGACCCAGTACTTC.

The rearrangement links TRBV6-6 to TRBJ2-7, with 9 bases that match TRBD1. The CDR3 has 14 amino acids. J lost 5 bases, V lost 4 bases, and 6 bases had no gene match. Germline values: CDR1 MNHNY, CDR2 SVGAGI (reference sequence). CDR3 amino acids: CASSSGTGKHEQYF. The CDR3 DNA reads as TGTGCCAGCAGTTCCGGGACAGGGAAGCACGAGCAGTACTTC.